This TCR beta chain is from a study of post-analysis software for immune sequencing data. The study's findings and limits: Same-batch samples co-clustered strongly by F measure. Five or six TRBV segments appeared more often in patients than in controls, and TRBV5-6, TRBV5-1 and TRBV20-1 were among these.

Unique molecular identifiers were built into the TCR beta cDNA libraries. Between roughly 1 and 10 million T cells gave rise to some 450,000 cDNA molecules. MiXCR, applied by TCRdb to the PCR reads, yields one record per CDR3 protein. The sample includes 550,000 to 700,000 distinct CDR3 sequences, roughly 45% seen only once; the top ten take approximately 1.7%. This clonotype turned up a few times. Its antigen is as yet unknown. Trimming removed 6 bases at V and 9 bases at J, with 15 bases between. Per the germline V gene, CDR1 is MNHEY and CDR2 is SVGAGI. The CDR3 extends over 14 amino acids. This receptor was taken from a girl between 10 and 17 years old with multiple sclerosis. The sequenced sample consisted of blood. The J gene is TRBJ1-6, the V gene TRBV6-5; TRBD1 is a possible D gene (6 bases). The CDR3 sequence is CASRVDRGRSPLHF. The CDR3 nucleotides read TGTGCCAGCAGGGTGGACAGAGGACGTTCACCCCTCCACTTT.